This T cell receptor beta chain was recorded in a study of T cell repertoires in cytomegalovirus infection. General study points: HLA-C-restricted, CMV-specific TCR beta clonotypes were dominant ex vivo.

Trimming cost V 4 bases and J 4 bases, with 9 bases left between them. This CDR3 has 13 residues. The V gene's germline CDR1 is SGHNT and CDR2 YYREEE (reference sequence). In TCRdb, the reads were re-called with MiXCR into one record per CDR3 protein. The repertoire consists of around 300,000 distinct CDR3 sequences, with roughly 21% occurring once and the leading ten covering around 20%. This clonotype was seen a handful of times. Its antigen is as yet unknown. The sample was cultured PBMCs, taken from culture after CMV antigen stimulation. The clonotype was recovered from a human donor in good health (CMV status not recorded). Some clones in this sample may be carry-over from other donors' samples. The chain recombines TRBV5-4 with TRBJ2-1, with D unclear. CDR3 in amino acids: CASSEDGYNEQFF. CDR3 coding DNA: TGTGCCAGCAGCGAGGACGGGTACAATGAGCAGTTCTTC.